This T cell receptor beta chain came from a study of blood T cell repertoires in COVID-19. This clone was seen just once. Produced via immunoSEQ multiplex PCR; TCRdb's table is partial and in-frame only. The sample has roughly 160,000 clones; around 82% are singletons. V dropped 0 bases and J dropped 5; count of bases not matched to a gene: 11. The V gene's germline CDR1 is KGHSH and CDR2 LQKENI. The CDR3 is 17 amino acids. Input material: peripheral blood. The rearrangement links TRBV18 to TRBJ2-7; TRBD1 agrees at 9 bases. The clonotype comes from a man aged 65 to 79 with active or convalescent COVID-19. CDR3 protein: CASSPPGGDRVYHEQYF. In DNA form, the CDR3 reads TGTGCCAGCTCACCACCGGGGGGGGACAGGGTTTACCACGAGCAGTACTTC.